The 22 T cell receptor beta chains in this list originate from one sample, sequenced in a study of T cell changes during pregnancy in multiple sclerosis. Produced via immunoSEQ multiplex PCR; TCRdb's table is partial and in-frame only. The sample lists approximately 100,000 clones; 85% to 95% were seen once. Sample: peripheral blood, taken after pregnancy. These receptors all stem from a female donor with multiple sclerosis, enrolled in a pregnancy study.

The chain uses TRBV7-9 and TRBJ2-5, with 11 bases fitting TRBD1. The V gene's germline CDR1 is SEHNR and CDR2 FQNEAQ (reference sequence). The CDR3 contains 15 residues. Unmatched junction bases numbered 2, after V lost 1 base and J lost 4 bases. The CDR3 nucleotides are TGTGCCAGCAGCTTAGATGGGACAGGGGGAGAGACCCAGTACTTC. Protein product: CASSLDGTGGETQYF.

This chain joins TRBV28 and TRBJ1-2; 7 bases fit TRBD1. Losses at the gene ends were 6 bases for V and 8 bases for J; bases not matched to a gene: 12. Germline V gene sequence: CDR1 MDHEN, CDR2 SYDVKM. CDR3 length: 14 residues. CDR3 bases: TGTGCCAGCAGACATACCGGAAGGGGGCGCGGCTACACCTTC. Translation: CASRHTGRGRGYTF.

This chain uses TRBV27 with TRBJ2-1, with 7 bases aligning to TRBD1. The CDR3 contains 17 residues. Germline trimming cut 7 bases from V and 12 bases from J; bases unmatched to any gene: 24. CDR1 and CDR2 from the germline V gene are MNHEY and SMNVEV (reference sequence). The DNA for the CDR3 is TGTGCCAGCACCAAGATGCTCGGGGACAGTGCTGGGCGGTGGCAGTTCTTC. Translation: CASTKMLGDSAGRWQFF.

The chain combines TRBV9 with TRBJ2-1, with 12 nucleotides matching TRBD1. The CDR3 is made up of 17 amino acids. Germline V gene data show CDR1 as SGDLS and CDR2 as YYNGEE. The V segment lost 6 bases and the J segment 4 bases; nucleotides outside the gene matches: 11. The CDR3 coding sequence is TGTGCCAGCACCCTCTCTGGGACAGGGGGCGCGTACAATGAGCAGTTCTTC. It yields the protein CASTLSGTGGAYNEQFF.

The V gene is TRBV6-5, the J gene TRBJ2-5; D is undetermined. The CDR3 sequence is 13 residues long. The V and J ends lost 5 bases and 4 bases respectively, with 11 bases between them. Germline V CDR1 and CDR2: MNHEY, SVGAGI. The CDR3 DNA reads TGTGCCAGCAGTAACCCACGGAGAGAGACCCAGTACTTC. Amino acid sequence: CASSNPRRETQYF.

The chain employs TRBV2 and TRBJ1-1; 7 bases fit TRBD1. From germline, CDR1 is SNHLY and CDR2 FYNNEI. J gave up 7 bases and V 5 bases, and 7 bases lay outside the gene matches. The CDR3 runs 13 residues. In DNA form, the CDR3 reads TGTGCCAGCAGTCGCGACAGGGCTAGTGAAGCTTTCTTT. Translated: CASSRDRASEAFF. Full variable domain (remainder filled in from reference TRBV2 and TRBJ1-1): EPEVTQTPSHQVTQMGQEVILRCVPISNHLYFYWYRQILGQKVEFLVSFYNNEISEKSEIFDDQFSVERPDGSNFTLKIRSTKLEDSAMYFCASSRDRASEAFFGQGTRLTVV.

Here the CDR3 DNA reads TGTGCCAGCATTAGTGGGAGGGCTTACAATGAGCAGTTCTTC. Residues: CASISGRAYNEQFF. This chain joins TRBV6-6 and TRBJ2-1, with 7 nucleotides matching TRBD2. This CDR3 region has 14 residues. After removal of 7 bases from V and 4 bases from J, the junction contained 7 bases not matched to a gene. Germline CDR1 MNHNY, CDR2 SVGAGI (reference sequence).

The chain has TRBV9 and TRBJ2-5; the D gene is possibly TRBD1 (5 bases). CDR3 length equals 13 residues. The germline gives CDR1 SGDLS, CDR2 YYNGEE. V lost 0 bases and J lost 4, with 7 bases in between. CDR3: CASSVGTRETQYF. CDR3 coding DNA: TGTGCCAGCAGCGTAGGGACAAGAGAGACCCAGTACTTC.

The chain uses TRBV27 and TRBJ1-1; D is uncertain. The CDR3 is made up of 14 amino acids. The V end was cut by 3 bases, the J end by 0 bases, with 8 bases between. CDR1 MNHEY and CDR2 SMNVEV come from the germline V gene (reference sequence). This CDR3 reads CASSFTEMNTEAFF. For the CDR3, the DNA is TGTGCCAGCAGTTTTACAGAAATGAACACTGAAGCTTTCTTT.

This clone came up once. The V and J genes are TRBV7-6 and TRBJ1-3; 12 positions match TRBD1. The germline gives CDR1 SGHVS, CDR2 FNYEAQ. V trimming: 4 bases; J trimming: 2 bases; junction bases outside the gene matches: 9. The CDR3 contains 18 residues. DNA of the CDR3: TGTGCCAGCAGCTCGACACCGGGACAGGGGGCGGCTGGAAACACCATATATTTT. Translation gives CASSSTPGQGAAGNTIYF.

The chain employs TRBV5-1 and TRBJ2-2, with 7 bases identical to TRBD2. Germline V gene data show CDR1 as SGHRS and CDR2 as YFSETQ. The V and J ends lost 6 bases and 4 bases, in that order; junction bases with no gene match: 15. The CDR3 loop spans 17 amino acids. CDR3 amino acids: CASTHTGLAEFTGELFF. The CDR3 region has the DNA TGCGCCAGCACACACACTGGGCTAGCGGAGTTCACCGGGGAGCTGTTTTTT.

This chain connects TRBV15 to TRBJ1-2, with D uncertain. Per the germline V gene, CDR1 is LNHNV and CDR2 is YYDKDF (reference sequence). The CDR3 totals 14 residues. Trimming cost V 2 bases and J 8 bases, with 15 bases left between them. The CDR3 DNA reads TGTGCCACCAGCAGACAGGCCACTGTAAGCGGCTACACCTTC. The encoded protein is CATSRQATVSGYTF.

For the CDR3, the DNA is TGTGCCATTACTACAGGGGGCCGTCAGCCCCAGCATTTT. Amino acids: CAITTGGRQPQHF. V is TRBV6-1 and J is TRBJ1-5, with 9 nucleotides matching TRBD1. CDR3 length equals 13 residues. V lost 10 bases and J lost 6; bases outside the gene matches: 7. Per germline, CDR1 MNHNS and CDR2 SASEGT.

This chain joins TRBV27 and TRBJ1-4; D remains unclear. CDR1 is MNHEY, CDR2 SMNVEV, per germline (reference sequence). CDR3 size: 14 residues. Trimming removed 4 bases at V and 8 bases at J, with 14 bases between. In DNA form, the CDR3 reads TGTGCCAGCAGTTCGGCAGGAATACCAGAAAAACTGTTTTTT. As protein: CASSSAGIPEKLFF. Complete variable domain (other parts from reference TRBV27 and TRBJ1-4): EAQVTQNPRYLITVTGKKLTVTCSQNMNHEYMSWYRQDPGLGLRQIYYSMNVEVTDKGDVPEGYKVSRKEKRNFPLILESPSPNQTSLYFCASSSAGIPEKLFFGSGTQLSVL.

The gene calls are TRBV5-1 and TRBJ2-7; 11 nucleotides agree with TRBD2. CDR1 and CDR2 (germline): SGHRS, YFSETQ. This CDR3 has 15 amino acids. The ends lost 1 base at V and 4 bases at J; junction bases unmatched: 4. The CDR3 DNA sequence: TGCGCCAGCAGCTTGACGGGACTAGCGGTATACGAGCAGTACTTC. This sequence encodes CASSLTGLAVYEQYF.

This chain links TRBV7-2 with TRBJ2-7; TRBD1 aligns across 7 bases. The CDR3 runs to 14 residues. Losses at the gene ends were 6 bases for V and 3 bases for J; bases not matched to a gene: 8. Germline-derived CDR1 and CDR2 are SGHTA and FQGNSA. CDR3 region: CASSQDRTRYEQYF. CDR3 bases: TGTGCCAGCAGTCAGGACAGGACCCGCTACGAGCAGTACTTC.

The chain uses TRBV6-5 and TRBJ2-1; TRBD2 is a possible D gene (6 bases). V lost 7 bases and J 9 bases, leaving 10 bases between the germline ends. The CDR3 has 11 residues. The germline V gene encodes CDR1 MNHEY and CDR2 SVGAGI. The CDR3 bases are TGTGCCAGCACCCACGGGGGTGAGCAGTTCTTC. Its translation is CASTHGGEQFF.

The gene calls are TRBV4-1 and TRBJ2-1; 7 nucleotides line up with TRBD2. The CDR3 loop spans 15 amino acids. The germline V gene has CDR1 MGHRA and CDR2 YSYEKL. V lost 1 base, J lost 7 bases, and 7 bases stayed unmatched. CDR3 protein: CASSQVTGGWNEQFF. The DNA of the CDR3 is TGCGCCAGCAGCCAAGTTACGGGGGGTTGGAATGAGCAGTTCTTC.

The rearrangement uses TRBV11-2 and TRBJ2-7, with 9 bases that match TRBD2. The CDR3 sequence is 15 residues long. V lost 3 bases, J lost 3 bases, and 6 bases stayed unmatched. CDR1 SGHAT and CDR2 FQNNGV come from the germline V gene. CDR3: CASSFGSGGLYEQYF. CDR3 bases: TGTGCCAGCAGCTTTGGTAGCGGGGGTCTCTACGAGCAGTACTTC.

This clone was recorded a few times. J is TRBJ1-2 and V is TRBV6-5, with TRBD1 as a possible D gene (6 bases). With 7 bases removed from V and 4 bases from J, the gap between germline ends came to 19 bases. CDR3 length: 15 residues. The V gene's germline CDR1 is MNHEY and CDR2 SVGAGI. CDR3 protein: CASTYRQALGYGYTF. The CDR3 nucleotides are TGTGCCAGCACCTATAGACAGGCGCTCGGCTATGGCTACACCTTC.

This chain uses TRBV10-3 with TRBJ1-2; D not resolved. CDR1 and CDR2 from the germline V gene are ENHRY and SYGVKD. Trimming took 3 bases from V and 4 from J, leaving 18 bases between them. The CDR3 runs to 16 residues. The CDR3 region has the DNA TGTGCCATCAGTGATTTGCTAACTACCCTTCGCTATGGCTACACCTTC. It encodes CAISDLLTTLRYGYTF.

The V call is TRBV28, the J call TRBJ1-4; D is unresolved. V was shortened by 11 bases and J by 5 bases, with 9 bases between the two germline ends. The germline CDR1 and CDR2 sequences are MDHEN and SYDVKM. The CDR3 extends over 11 amino acids. This CDR3 is CAGGVNEKLFF. CDR3 sequence (DNA): TGTGCCGGCGGGGTGAATGAAAAACTGTTTTTT. The full variable domain, rest sourced from reference TRBV28 and TRBJ1-4, is DVKVTQSSRYLVKRTGEKVFLECVQDMDHENMFWYRQDPGLGLRLIYFSYDVKMKEKGDIPEGYSVSREKKERFSLILESASTNQTSMYLCAGGVNEKLFFGSGTQLSVL.